This passage covers 8 T cell receptor beta chains from one sample sequenced in a study of control samples from healthy donors and cancer patients. Here immunoSEQ multiplex PCR was the method, and the copy in TCRdb shows in-frame clones only, minus some. The table shows some 140,000 clones, with over 85% occurring only once. The sample was PBMCs. Receptors originate from a man aged 45 to 65 with head and neck cancer.

This chain joins TRBV6-6 and TRBJ1-2; a weak D match, TRBD1 (5 bases). V was shortened by 6 bases and J by 4 bases, with 15 bases between the two germline ends. The V gene's germline CDR1 is MNHNY and CDR2 SVGAGI (reference sequence). The CDR3 has 14 residues. The CDR3 bases are TGTGCCAGCAGGACGAGCGGGACGGTCTATGGCTACACCTTC. It yields the protein CASRTSGTVYGYTF.

The table lists this clone with a few counts. The chain carries TRBV19 and TRBJ1-5, with 7 bases aligning to TRBD1. This CDR3 spans 14 amino acids. The germline V gene has CDR1 LNHDA and CDR2 SQIVND (reference sequence). V gave up 3 bases and J gave up 7 bases; unmatched junction bases: 6. The CDR3 protein is CASSIYQGGQPQHF. Here the CDR3 DNA reads TGTGCCAGTAGTATTTACCAGGGGGGCCAGCCCCAGCATTTT.

This chain links TRBV5-1 with TRBJ1-2, with unresolved D. The CDR3 spans 11 residues. V was pared by 4 bases and J by 6 bases, with 7 bases between. In germline, CDR1 is SGHRS, CDR2 YFSETQ. Here the CDR3 reads CASSGIDGYTF. CDR3 sequence (DNA): TGCGCCAGCAGCGGGATCGATGGCTACACCTTC.

This clone was counted once. This chain uses TRBV19 with TRBJ1-1; D may be TRBD1 (6 bases). This CDR3 is 11 amino acids long. V was trimmed by 4 bases and J by 6 bases, leaving 6 bases between them. The germline V gene has CDR1 LNHDA and CDR2 SQIVND (reference sequence). CDR3 protein: CASSTGAEAFF. The DNA for the CDR3 is TGTGCCAGTAGTACAGGGGCTGAAGCTTTCTTT. Complete variable domain (other parts from reference TRBV19 and TRBJ1-1): DGGITQSPKYLFRKEGQNVTLSCEQNLNHDAMYWYRQDPGQGLRLIYYSQIVNDFQKGDIAEGYSVSREKKESFPLTVTSAQKNPTAFYLCASSTGAEAFFGQGTRLTVV.

This clone was observed a handful of times. The J gene is TRBJ2-5, the V gene TRBV30, with 10 bases matching TRBD1. V trimming: 0 bases; J trimming: 7 bases; junction bases outside the gene matches: 5. The length of the CDR3 is 14 residues. Germline CDR1 is GTSNPN and CDR2 is SVGIG (reference sequence). CDR3 sequence (DNA): TGTGCCTGGAGTGTTGCGACAGGGGGCATGACCCAGTACTTC. Translated: CAWSVATGGMTQYF.

This clone was seen once. This chain uses TRBV6-6 with TRBJ1-3; no firm D call. The germline V gene has CDR1 MNHNY and CDR2 SVGAGI (reference sequence). This CDR3 is built from 12 residues. Trimming pared 5 bases from V and 4 bases from J, leaving 6 bases between. The CDR3 here is CASSHRGNTIYF. In nucleotides, the CDR3 is TGTGCCAGCAGTCACCGCGGAAACACCATATATTTT.

The chain combines TRBV10-3 with TRBJ2-7, with unresolved D. The germline CDR1 and CDR2 sequences are ENHRY and SYGVKD. The germline V and J ends were trimmed by 2 bases and 4 bases, with 9 bases remaining between them. The CDR3 covers 13 residues. This CDR3 reads CAISERQYYEQYF. CDR3 coding DNA: TGTGCCATCAGTGAGCGTCAATATTACGAGCAGTACTTC.

The rearrangement uses TRBV10-3 and TRBJ2-3; D is unresolved. The CDR3 is made up of 14 amino acids. Germline CDR1 ENHRY, CDR2 SYGVKD. Trimming shortened V by 10 bases and J by 3 bases, and 17 bases separated the two germline ends. CDR3 DNA: TGTGCCACCAACAGAGTCTCGCCTACAGATACGCAGTATTTT. Translated, it gives CATNRVSPTDTQYF.